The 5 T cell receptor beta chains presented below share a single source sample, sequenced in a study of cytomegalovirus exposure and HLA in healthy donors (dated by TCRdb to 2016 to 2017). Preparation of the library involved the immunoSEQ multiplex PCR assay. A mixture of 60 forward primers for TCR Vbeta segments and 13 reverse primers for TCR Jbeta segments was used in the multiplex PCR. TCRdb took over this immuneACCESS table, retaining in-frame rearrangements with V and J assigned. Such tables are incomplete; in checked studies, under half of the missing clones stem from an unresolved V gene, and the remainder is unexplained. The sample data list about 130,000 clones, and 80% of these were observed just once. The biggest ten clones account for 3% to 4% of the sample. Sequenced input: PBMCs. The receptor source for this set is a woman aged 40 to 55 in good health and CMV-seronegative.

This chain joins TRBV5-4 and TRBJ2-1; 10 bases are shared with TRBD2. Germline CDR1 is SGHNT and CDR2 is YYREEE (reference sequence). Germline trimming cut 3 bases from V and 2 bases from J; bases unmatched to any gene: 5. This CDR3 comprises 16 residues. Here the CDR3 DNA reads TGTGCCAGCAGCTGGAAGCGGGAGGGCCCCTACAATGAGCAGTTCTTC. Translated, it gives CASSWKREGPYNEQFF.

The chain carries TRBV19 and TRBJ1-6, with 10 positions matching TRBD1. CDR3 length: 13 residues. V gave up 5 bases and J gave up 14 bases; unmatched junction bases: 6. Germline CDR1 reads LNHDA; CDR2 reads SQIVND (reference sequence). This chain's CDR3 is CASSRQGARSLHF. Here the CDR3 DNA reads TGTGCCAGTAGTCGACAGGGGGCGAGGTCCCTCCACTTT.

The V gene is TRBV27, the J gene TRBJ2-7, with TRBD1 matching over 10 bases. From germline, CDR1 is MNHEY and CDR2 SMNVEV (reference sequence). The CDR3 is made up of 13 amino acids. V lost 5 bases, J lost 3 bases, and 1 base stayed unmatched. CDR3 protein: CASSRTGGYEQYF. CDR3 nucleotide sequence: TGTGCCAGCAGTCGGACAGGGGGCTACGAGCAGTACTTC.

This CDR3 reads CASSAAGRHLSGYTF. The CDR3 region has the DNA TGTGCCAGTTCTGCAGCAGGTCGCCACTTATCGGGCTACACCTTC. The chain couples TRBV2 to TRBJ1-2; D uncertain. Deletions cut 9 bases from V and 8 bases from J, with 25 bases between. From germline, CDR1 is SNHLY and CDR2 FYNNEI. This CDR3 contains 15 residues.

CDR3 region: CASSSGGGTEAFF. As DNA, the CDR3 is TGTGCCAGCAGCTCGGGGGGCGGCACTGAAGCTTTCTTT. The V gene is TRBV7-9, the J gene TRBJ1-1, with D tentatively TRBD1 (6 bases). Germline V gives CDR1 SEHNR, CDR2 FQNEAQ (reference sequence). The CDR3 is 13 residues long. The V end was cut by 4 bases, the J end by 4 bases, with 10 bases between.